The clone carrying this TCR beta chain was recorded only once. The target antigen is unknown. Naive CD8 cells lacked CD45RO, underwent positive selection for CCR7 and left out terminally differentiated effector memory CD45RA+ cells. This record comes from a study of shared clonotypes between healthy human individuals. Study results and caveats: Approximately 4.6% of naive CD4 clonotypes were shared across four donors. Naive subsets generally had larger estimated richness than memory subsets. It was the non-shared clonotypes that had lower generation probabilities than clonotypes shared by all four donors.

Sorted-subset replicate PCRs used about 190 ng of genomic DNA. This amount corresponded to approximately 30,000 T cell genomes. Only in-frame clones appear in the TCRdb table, and some are missing; sequencing was by immunoSEQ multiplex PCR. The repertoire has around 1.9 million clones, 85% to 95% of them found once; the top ten carry more than 1.5%. The CDR3 length is 17 residues. Trimming cost V 3 bases and J 1 base, with 16 bases left between them. Germline V lookup: CDR1 MGHRA, CDR2 YSYEKL. Sequenced input: naive CD8+ T cells from PBMCs. The genes are TRBV4-1 and TRBJ1-5, with D perhaps TRBD1 (6 bases). The receptor comes from a young man in good health. Some clones in this sample may be carry-over from other donors' samples. CDR3 protein: CASSQFRTDNSNQPQHF. The CDR3 DNA reads TGCGCCAGCAGCCAGTTCAGGACAGACAACAGCAATCAGCCCCAGCATTTT.